One T cell receptor beta chain is described in this entry. The antigen is not known. This sample was taken from a study of CD8+ T cells in alopecia areata. Turning to the study itself: Treated patients swallowed 5 to 10 mg of oral tofacitinib twice daily. Percent of scalp involved defined treated patients' severity scores.

Specified treatment: oral pan-JAK inhibitor, 5-10 mg twice daily. This CDR3 has 13 amino acids. The V end lost 2 bases, the J end lost 4 bases, and 9 bases lay between the germline ends. From germline, CDR1 is SGHDT and CDR2 YYEEEE. Findings and limits, study-wide: Affected lesional scalp, above all in alopecia totalis/universalis, was more clonal than normal scalp. One nonresponder leaves baseline CD8+ expansion's link to response uncertain.

Reverse transcribed after extraction, RNA yielded cDNA as the sequencing template. Method: immunoSEQ multiplex PCR; TCRdb's copy keeps in-frame clones and lacks some. This table has over 70,000 clones, approximately 72% appearing once. This clonotype was obtained from a human donor with alopecia areata. The sequenced sample was CD8+ T cells sorted from blood, obtained at week 24, from a patient treated with tofacitinib. The chain employs TRBV5-6 and TRBJ1-2; D remains ambiguous. The CDR3 loop reads CASSFTGSYGYTF. DNA of the CDR3: TGTGCCAGCAGCTTTACGGGGTCCTATGGCTACACCTTC.